What follows are 26 T cell receptor beta chains derived from one specimen sequenced in a study of T cells expressing NK-cell markers. One entry per CDR3 protein, without DNA, is what TCRdb gives after re-calling the 5' RACE reads. The sample holds 350,000 to 400,000 distinct CDR3 sequences. Sequencing was done on a sample of blood T cells: a sorted CD56 or NKG2C T cell subset, CD4+ or CD8+ T cells, or bulk PBMC T cells (not recorded which). These receptor sequences come from a woman aged 50 to 65 in good health.

The chain couples TRBV5-1 to TRBJ2-5; TCRdb indicates TRBD2, and absent DNA this call remains unverified. CDR1 is SGHRS, CDR2 YFSETQ, per germline. This CDR3 contains 16 residues. CDR3 region: CASSDLAGGPQETQYF.

CDR3 in amino acids: CASNQRAAHYEQYF. This chain joins TRBV6-1 and TRBJ2-7; the D gene TCRdb calls, TRBD1, cannot be checked with no DNA. Germline CDR1 reads MNHNS; CDR2 reads SASEGT. The CDR3 loop spans 14 amino acids.

This chain uses TRBV11-2 with TRBJ2-1; TCRdb indicates TRBD1, and absent DNA this call remains unverified. The CDR3 runs 15 residues. The germline V gene encodes CDR1 SGHAT and CDR2 FQNNGV. CDR3 region: CASSRSGPGNNEQFF.

The gene calls are TRBV5-1 and TRBJ2-4; TCRdb's assignment of TRBD1 cannot be checked, as there is no DNA. There are 17 residues in the CDR3. Germline lookup yields CDR1 SGHRS and CDR2 YFSETQ. CDR3 residues: CASSLGTGGLSSDIQYF.

The rearrangement joins TRBV6-5 to TRBJ2-3; TCRdb returns TRBD2, unconfirmable since there is no DNA. Germline CDR1 and CDR2: MNHEY and SVGAGI. The CDR3 consists of 15 residues. This CDR3 is CASLGLAGGIDTQYF.

The chain recombines TRBV4-1 with TRBJ1-2; as DNA is missing, the TRBD1 call by TCRdb cannot be tested. This CDR3 region has 18 residues. Germline V gene lookup returns CDR1 MGHRA and CDR2 YSYEKL. The CDR3 here is CASSLQGRRKSSNYGYTF.

This chain uses TRBV7-9 with TRBJ1-2; the TRBD1 assignment by TCRdb is unverifiable without DNA. CDR3 length: 16 amino acids. Per germline, CDR1 SEHNR and CDR2 FQNEAQ (reference sequence). The CDR3 reads CASSGEGAHYGRGYTF.

This sequence joins TRBV24-1 and TRBJ2-2; with no DNA, the TCRdb D assignment of TRBD2 cannot be verified. Germline values: CDR1 KGHDR, CDR2 SFDVKD. CDR3 size: 14 residues. CDR3 amino acids: CATKGEGPPGELFF.

The genes are TRBV27 and TRBJ2-1; TCRdb's D call of TRBD2 is untestable without DNA. Germline V lookup: CDR1 MNHEY, CDR2 SMNVEV (reference sequence). The CDR3 is 16 residues long. The CDR3 loop is CASNPSGTSRNNEQFF.

V gene TRBV4-1 combines with J gene TRBJ2-1; checking the TCRdb D call of TRBD2 is not possible without DNA. The CDR3 spans 20 residues. The germline V gene encodes CDR1 MGHRA and CDR2 YSYEKL. The chain's CDR3 is CASSQLGLAGGKSSYNEQFF.

The J gene is TRBJ1-4, the V gene TRBV20-1; TCRdb returns TRBD1, unconfirmable since there is no DNA. Germline V gene lookup returns CDR1 DFQATT and CDR2 SNEGSKA (reference sequence). The CDR3 spans 13 residues. The CDR3 protein is CSATQTANEKLFF.

The CDR3 spells CASRLTSGRSYNEQFF. The J gene is TRBJ2-1, the V gene TRBV6-5; TCRdb calls TRBD2, which cannot be checked without DNA. Germline-derived CDR1 and CDR2 are MNHEY and SVGAGI. CDR3 length equals 16 residues.

This chain uses TRBV20-1 with TRBJ2-4; TCRdb calls TRBD2, which cannot be checked without DNA. Germline CDR1 reads DFQATT; CDR2 reads SNEGSKA (reference sequence). The CDR3 extends over 15 amino acids. The CDR3 sequence: CSASPDSGYKNIQYF.

The chain links TRBV12-3 or TRBV12-4 to TRBJ1-1; no DNA is available, so the TRBD1 call from TCRdb remains unchecked. The CDR3 covers 13 residues. CDR3 sequence: CASRSNRDTEAFF.

The chain joins TRBV30 to TRBJ2-7; there is no DNA to check the TCRdb D call of TRBD2. The V gene's germline CDR1 is GTSNPN and CDR2 SVGIG (reference sequence). The CDR3 is made up of 12 amino acids. This chain's CDR3 is CAWSLAGDEQYF.

The chain joins TRBV20-1 to TRBJ2-5; absent DNA, TCRdb's TRBD2 call cannot be checked. Germline loops: CDR1 DFQATT, CDR2 SNEGSKA (reference sequence). The CDR3 is 17 amino acids. The chain's CDR3 is CSARSGLAGGPQETQYF.

The rearrangement uses TRBV12-3 or TRBV12-4 and TRBJ2-1. The CDR3 totals 14 residues. The CDR3: CASSFSSAWDEQFF.

The chain is built from TRBV19 and TRBJ2-1; TCRdb names TRBD2, which stays unverified in the absence of DNA. Germline CDR1 is LNHDA and CDR2 is SQIVND (reference sequence). The CDR3 is 14 residues long. The CDR3 sequence is CATTPGSSGIKQFF.

The chain employs TRBV7-2 and TRBJ1-4. Germline values: CDR1 SGHTA, CDR2 FQGNSA. The CDR3 has 16 amino acids. The CDR3 spells CASSPRLASVGEKLFF.

The chain is built from TRBV2 and TRBJ1-2; TCRdb calls TRBD1, which cannot be checked without DNA. Germline-derived CDR1 and CDR2 are SNHLY and FYNNEI. This CDR3 has 14 amino acids. The CDR3: CASSGDGLNYGYTF.

The CDR3 loop is CASSSNYRGNEQFF. The chain carries TRBV7-2 and TRBJ2-1; TCRdb calls TRBD1, which cannot be checked without DNA. The CDR3 consists of 14 residues. The germline V gene encodes CDR1 SGHTA and CDR2 FQGNSA.

This chain connects TRBV10-2 to TRBJ1-5. Germline assignment: CDR1 WSHSY and CDR2 SAAADI. CDR3 length equals 13 residues. The CDR3 reads CASSERWNQPQHF.

This sequence joins TRBV6-5 and TRBJ2-2; lacking DNA, the TRBD1 call made by TCRdb goes unchecked. Germline loops: CDR1 MNHEY, CDR2 SVGAGI. This CDR3 is built from 20 residues. The CDR3 region is CASSYFRTEINLTNTGELFF.

The chain links TRBV4-1 to TRBJ1-3. CDR3 length: 15 amino acids. Germline CDR1 reads MGHRA; CDR2 reads YSYEKL. This chain's CDR3 is CASSPHRDFIDTIYF.

CDR3 residues: CASSPIRLAGGHNEQFF. The V and J genes are TRBV18 and TRBJ2-1; TCRdb designates TRBD2, a call that cannot be tested without DNA. Germline CDR1 KGHSH, CDR2 LQKENI. This CDR3 contains 17 residues.

The chain employs TRBV4-1 and TRBJ2-1; without DNA, the TCRdb call of TRBD1 cannot be checked. Germline values: CDR1 MGHRA, CDR2 YSYEKL. This CDR3 has 17 amino acids. The CDR3 sequence: CASSPPPLASSYNEQFF.